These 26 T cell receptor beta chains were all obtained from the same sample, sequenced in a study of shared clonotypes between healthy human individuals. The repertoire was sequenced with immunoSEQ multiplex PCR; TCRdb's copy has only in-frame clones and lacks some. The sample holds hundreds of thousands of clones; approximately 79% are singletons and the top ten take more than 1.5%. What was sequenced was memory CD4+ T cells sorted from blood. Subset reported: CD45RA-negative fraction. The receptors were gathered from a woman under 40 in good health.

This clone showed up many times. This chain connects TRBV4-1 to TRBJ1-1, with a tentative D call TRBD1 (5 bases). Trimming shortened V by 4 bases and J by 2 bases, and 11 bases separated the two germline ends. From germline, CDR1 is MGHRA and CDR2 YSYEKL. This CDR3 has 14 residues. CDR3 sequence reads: CASSPSQGNTEAFF. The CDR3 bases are TGCGCCAGCAGCCCCTCGCAGGGCAACACTGAAGCTTTCTTT.

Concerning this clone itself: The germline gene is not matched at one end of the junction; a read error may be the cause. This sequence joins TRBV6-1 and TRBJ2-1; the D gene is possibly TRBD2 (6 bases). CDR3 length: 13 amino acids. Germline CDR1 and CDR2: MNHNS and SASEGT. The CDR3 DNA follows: TGTGCCAGCAGTGCTCAGGAGGGCGGTCTGAGGGTCTTC. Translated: CASSAQEGGLRVF.

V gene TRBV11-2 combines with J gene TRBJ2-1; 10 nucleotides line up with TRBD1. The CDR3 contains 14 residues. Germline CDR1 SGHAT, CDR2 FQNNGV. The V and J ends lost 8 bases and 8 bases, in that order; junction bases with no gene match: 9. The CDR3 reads CASGGTGAIYEQFF. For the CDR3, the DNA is TGTGCCAGCGGGGGGACAGGGGCTATTTATGAGCAGTTCTTC.

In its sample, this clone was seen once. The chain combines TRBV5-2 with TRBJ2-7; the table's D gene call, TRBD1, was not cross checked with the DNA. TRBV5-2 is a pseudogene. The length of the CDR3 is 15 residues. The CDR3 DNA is TGTGCCAGCAGCTTGACAGGACAAAGGACCTACGAGCAGTACTTC. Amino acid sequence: CASSLTGQRTYEQYF.

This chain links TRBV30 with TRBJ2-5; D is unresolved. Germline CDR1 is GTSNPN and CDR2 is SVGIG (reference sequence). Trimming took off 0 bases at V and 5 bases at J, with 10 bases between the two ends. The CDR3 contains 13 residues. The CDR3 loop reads CAWSVRLGETQYF. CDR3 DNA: TGTGCCTGGAGTGTACGGCTAGGTGAGACCCAGTACTTC.

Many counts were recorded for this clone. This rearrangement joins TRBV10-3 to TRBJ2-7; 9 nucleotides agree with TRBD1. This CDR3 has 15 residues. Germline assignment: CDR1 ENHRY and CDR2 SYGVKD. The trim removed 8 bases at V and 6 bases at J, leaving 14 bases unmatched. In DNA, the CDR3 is TGTGCCATCCACCCCTCGGGACAGGGTCGTAGCGAGCAGTACTTC. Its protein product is CAIHPSGQGRSEQYF.

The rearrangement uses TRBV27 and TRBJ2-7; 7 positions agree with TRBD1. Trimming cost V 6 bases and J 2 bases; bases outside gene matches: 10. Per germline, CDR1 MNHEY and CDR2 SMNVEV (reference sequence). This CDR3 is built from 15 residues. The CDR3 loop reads CASRARGQPTYEQYF. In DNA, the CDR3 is TGTGCCAGCAGAGCTAGGGGACAGCCGACCTACGAGCAGTACTTC.

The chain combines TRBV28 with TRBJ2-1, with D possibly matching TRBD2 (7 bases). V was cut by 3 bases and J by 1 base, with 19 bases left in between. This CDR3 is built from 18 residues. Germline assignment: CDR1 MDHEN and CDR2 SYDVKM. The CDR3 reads CASSFGVRGRASYNEQFF. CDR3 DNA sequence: TGTGCCAGCAGTTTTGGAGTTAGGGGGAGGGCTTCCTACAATGAGCAGTTCTTC.

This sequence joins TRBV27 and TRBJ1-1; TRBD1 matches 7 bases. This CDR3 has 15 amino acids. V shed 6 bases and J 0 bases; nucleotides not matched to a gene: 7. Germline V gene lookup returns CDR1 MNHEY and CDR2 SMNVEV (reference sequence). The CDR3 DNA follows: TGTGCCAGCAGCCATTCGGGACAGTTGAACACTGAAGCTTTCTTT. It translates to CASSHSGQLNTEAFF.

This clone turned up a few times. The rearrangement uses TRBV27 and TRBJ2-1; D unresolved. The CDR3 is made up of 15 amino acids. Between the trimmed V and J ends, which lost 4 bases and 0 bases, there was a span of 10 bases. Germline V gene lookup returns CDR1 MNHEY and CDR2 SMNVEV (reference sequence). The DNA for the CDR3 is TGTGCCAGCAGTTCTACGATGAGCTCCTACAATGAGCAGTTCTTC. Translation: CASSSTMSSYNEQFF.

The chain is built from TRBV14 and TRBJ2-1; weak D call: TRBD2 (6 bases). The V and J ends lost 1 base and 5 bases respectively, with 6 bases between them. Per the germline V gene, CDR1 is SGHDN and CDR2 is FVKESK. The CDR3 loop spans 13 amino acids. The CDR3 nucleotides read TGTGCCAGCAGCCAAGGACTAGACAATGAGCAGTTCTTC. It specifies CASSQGLDNEQFF.

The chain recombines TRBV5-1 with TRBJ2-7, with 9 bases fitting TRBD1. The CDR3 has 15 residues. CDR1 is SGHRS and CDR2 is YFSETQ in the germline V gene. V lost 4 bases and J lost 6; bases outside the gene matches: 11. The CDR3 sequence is CASSIRDRAGGEQYF. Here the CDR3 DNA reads TGCGCCAGCAGCATCAGGGACAGGGCCGGCGGCGAGCAGTACTTC.

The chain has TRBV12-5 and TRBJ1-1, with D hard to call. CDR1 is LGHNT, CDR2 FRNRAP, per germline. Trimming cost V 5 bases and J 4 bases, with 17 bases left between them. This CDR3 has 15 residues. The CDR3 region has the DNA TGTGCTAGTGGTCTAGCCCGGGATGGAGGCACTGAAGCTTTCTTT. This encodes CASGLARDGGTEAFF.

The CDR3 sequence: CASSTRLAGSNEQFF. The CDR3 DNA sequence: TGTGCCAGCAGCACTCGACTAGCGGGGTCAAATGAGCAGTTCTTC. The J gene is TRBJ2-1, the V gene TRBV9; 11 nucleotides line up with TRBD2. Per the germline V gene, CDR1 is SGDLS and CDR2 is YYNGEE. V was clipped by 4 bases and J by 7 bases; unmatched bases: 7. The CDR3 sequence is 15 residues long.

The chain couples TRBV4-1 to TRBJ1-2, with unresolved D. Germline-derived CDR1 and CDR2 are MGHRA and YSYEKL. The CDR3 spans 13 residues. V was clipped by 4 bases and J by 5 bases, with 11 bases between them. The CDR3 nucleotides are TGCGCCAGCAGCCCCAGGCACGGATATGGCTACACCTTC. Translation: CASSPRHGYGYTF.

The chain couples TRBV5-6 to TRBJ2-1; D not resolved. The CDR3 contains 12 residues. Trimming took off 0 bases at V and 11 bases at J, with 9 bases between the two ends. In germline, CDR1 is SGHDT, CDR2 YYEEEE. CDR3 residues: CASSLALGKQFF. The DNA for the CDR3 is TGTGCCAGCAGCTTGGCCCTGGGAAAGCAGTTCTTC.

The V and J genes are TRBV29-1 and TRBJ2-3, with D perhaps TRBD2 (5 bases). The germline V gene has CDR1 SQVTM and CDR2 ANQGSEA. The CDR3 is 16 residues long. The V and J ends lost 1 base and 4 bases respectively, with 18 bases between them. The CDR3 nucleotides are TGCAGCGTTGAAGGCCTAGCCGGAGGAGTCCCAGATACGCAGTATTTT. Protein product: CSVEGLAGGVPDTQYF.

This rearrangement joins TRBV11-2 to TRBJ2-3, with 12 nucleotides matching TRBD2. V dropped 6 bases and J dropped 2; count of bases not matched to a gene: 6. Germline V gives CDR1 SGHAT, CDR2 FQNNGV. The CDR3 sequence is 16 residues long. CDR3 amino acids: CASSRGLAGITDTQYF. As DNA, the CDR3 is TGTGCCAGCAGTCGAGGACTAGCGGGGATCACAGATACGCAGTATTTT.

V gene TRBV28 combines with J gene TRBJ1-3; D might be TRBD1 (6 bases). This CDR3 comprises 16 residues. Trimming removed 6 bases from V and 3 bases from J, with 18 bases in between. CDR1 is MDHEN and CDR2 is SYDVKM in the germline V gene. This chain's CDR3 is CASSLPSGVNGNTIYF. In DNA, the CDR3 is TGTGCCAGCAGCCTACCCTCAGGGGTAAATGGAAACACCATATATTTT.

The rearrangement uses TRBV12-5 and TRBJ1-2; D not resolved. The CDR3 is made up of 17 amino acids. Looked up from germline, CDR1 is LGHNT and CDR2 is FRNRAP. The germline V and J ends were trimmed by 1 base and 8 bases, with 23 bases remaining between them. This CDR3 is CASGLATGAGSFWGYTF. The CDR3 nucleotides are TGTGCTAGTGGTTTGGCCACTGGCGCAGGATCCTTCTGGGGCTACACCTTC. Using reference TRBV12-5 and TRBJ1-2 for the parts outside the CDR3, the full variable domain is DARVTQTPRHKVTEMGQEVTMRCQPILGHNTVFWYRQTMMQGLELLAYFRNRAPLDDSGMPKDRFSAEMPDATLATLKIQPSEPRDSAVYFCASGLATGAGSFWGYTFGSGTRLTVV.

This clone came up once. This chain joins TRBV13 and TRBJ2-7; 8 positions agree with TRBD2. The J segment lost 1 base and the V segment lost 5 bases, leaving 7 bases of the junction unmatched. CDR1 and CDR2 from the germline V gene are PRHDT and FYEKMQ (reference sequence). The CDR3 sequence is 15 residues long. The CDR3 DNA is TGTGCCAGCAGCCGGGTGCGGGAGGCTTCCTACGAGCAGTACTTC. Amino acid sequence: CASSRVREASYEQYF.

CDR3 DNA: TGCGCCAGCAGCTTCGGACTAGCGAACGAGCAGTACTTC. Amino acids: CASSFGLANEQYF. The chain joins TRBV5-1 to TRBJ2-7, with 9 bases that match TRBD2. The germline gives CDR1 SGHRS, CDR2 YFSETQ. The CDR3 is 13 residues long. Germline trimming cut 2 bases from V and 5 bases from J; bases unmatched to any gene: 2.

The CDR3 reads CASSLGYSGANVLTF. In DNA form, the CDR3 reads TGTGCCAGCAGTCTGGGCTACTCTGGGGCCAACGTCCTGACTTTC. The V and J genes are TRBV28 and TRBJ2-6; D not resolved. Germline V gene lookup returns CDR1 MDHEN and CDR2 SYDVKM. This CDR3 contains 15 residues. V was trimmed by 5 bases and J by 0 bases, leaving 8 bases between them. Full variable domain (outside the CDR3, taken from reference TRBV28 and TRBJ2-6): DVKVTQSSRYLVKRTGEKVFLECVQDMDHENMFWYRQDPGLGLRLIYFSYDVKMKEKGDIPEGYSVSREKKERFSLILESASTNQTSMYLCASSLGYSGANVLTFGAGSRLTVL.

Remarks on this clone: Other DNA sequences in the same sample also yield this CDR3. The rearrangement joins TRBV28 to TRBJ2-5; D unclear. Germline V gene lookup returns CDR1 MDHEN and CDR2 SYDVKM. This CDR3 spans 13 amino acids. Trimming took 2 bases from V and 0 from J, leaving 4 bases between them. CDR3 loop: CASSLTYQETQYF. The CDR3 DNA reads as TGTGCCAGCAGTTTAACTTACCAAGAGACCCAGTACTTC.

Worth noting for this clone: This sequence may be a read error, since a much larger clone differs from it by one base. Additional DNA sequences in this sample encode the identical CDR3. The CDR3 region is CASSPGQPNTEAFF. CDR3 DNA: TGCGCCAGCAGCCCGGGACAGCCAAACACTGAAGCTTTCTTT. The chain joins TRBV5-1 to TRBJ1-1; 7 bases are a match to TRBD1. In germline, CDR1 is SGHRS, CDR2 YFSETQ. The CDR3 sequence is 14 residues long. The trim removed 4 bases at V and 2 bases at J, leaving 5 bases unmatched. Full variable domain (missing parts from reference TRBV5-1 and TRBJ1-1): KAGVTQTPRYLIKTRGQQVTLSCSPISGHRSVSWYQQTPGQGLQFLFEYFSETQRNKGNFPGRFSGRQFSNSRSEMNVSTLELGDSALYLCASSPGQPNTEAFFGQGTRLTVV.

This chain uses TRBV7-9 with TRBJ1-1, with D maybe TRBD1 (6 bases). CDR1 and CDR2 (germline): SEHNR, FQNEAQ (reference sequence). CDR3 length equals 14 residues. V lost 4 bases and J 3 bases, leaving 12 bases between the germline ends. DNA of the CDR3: TGTGCCAGCAGCTCGACAGGTCTGGACACTGAAGCTTTCTTT. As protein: CASSSTGLDTEAFF.